The rows below give T cell receptor beta chains drawn from one sample of a study of response to subunit inactivated influenza vaccine. Each CDR3 protein is one row after TCRdb ran MiXCR on the RT-PCR reads. The table shows more than 700,000 distinct CDR3 sequences, with 21% occurring only once. The sequenced sample was PBMCs from blood, obtained 5 days after vaccination. These receptors all stem from a man in his forties or fifties who received an inactivated influenza vaccine. The CDR3 runs from the conserved cysteine through the conserved F or W. The D gene is left open where the match is weak. The size of a clone is reported for some rows only, either as once, few or many, or as a class for expanded clones.

j_call | v_call | d_call | clone_size | cdr3_nt | cdr3_aa
TRBJ2-2 | TRBV11-3 | - | - | TGTGCCAGCAGCTTAGATGCCCGGGTCACCGGGGAGCTGTTTTTT | CASSLDARVTGELFF
TRBJ2-7 | TRBV28 | TRBD1 | - | TGTGCCAGCCGGGCGACAGGGGCCGCCTACGAGCAGTACTTC | CASRATGAAYEQYF
TRBJ2-1 | TRBV6-1 | TRBD2 | few | TGTGCCAGCAGAACTAGCGGGAGGGCCTACAATGAGCAGTTCTTC | CASRTSGRAYNEQFF
TRBJ2-3 | TRBV6-1 | TRBD2 | few | TGTGCCAGCAGTAGCGGGACTAGCGGGGGACGAAGAGATACGCAGTATTTT | CASSSGTSGGRRDTQYF
TRBJ2-1 | TRBV20-1 | TRBD2 | few | TGCAGTGCTGTTAGCGGGAGGGCCCATGAGCAGTTCTTC | CSAVSGRAHEQFF
TRBJ2-4 | TRBV28 | TRBD1 | - | TGTGCCAGCAGTTTAAGCTCGACAGGGGTAGCCAAAAACATTCAGTACTTC | CASSLSSTGVAKNIQYF
TRBJ2-3 | TRBV5-5 | - | many | TGTGCCAGCAGCTTAAGTTGGGGTTCCACAGATACGCAGTATTTT | CASSLSWGSTDTQYF
TRBJ2-1 | TRBV7-7 | TRBD2 | - | TGTGCCAGCAGCTCCGGGACTAGGGACTACAATGAGCAGTTCTTC | CASSSGTRDYNEQFF
TRBJ1-5 | TRBV24-1 | TRBD1 | few | TGTGCCACCAGTGATTTCCGACAGGGTGGGCCCCAGCATTTT | CATSDFRQGGPQHF
TRBJ1-1 | TRBV10-3 | - | few | TGTGCCATCAGTGAGTCCGCGGCGAACACTGAAGCTTTCTTT | CAISESAANTEAFF
TRBJ1-2 | TRBV7-2 | TRBD1 | few | TGTGCCAGCAGCTTAGTCTCCGGGACAGGGGACTATGGCTACACCTTC | CASSLVSGTGDYGYTF
TRBJ2-5 | TRBV19 | TRBD1 | - | TGTGCCAGTAGTCAAAGGGACAGAAGAGAGACCCAGTACTTC | CASSQRDRRETQYF
TRBJ1-3 | TRBV28 | - | few | TGTGCCAGCAGTCCCTGGGGGTCCCGGAGCACCATATATTTT | CASSPWGSRSTIYF
TRBJ2-5 | TRBV5-1 | - | - | TGCGCCAGCGCACGGAACGGGGGCCTGGTAGAGACCCAGTACTTC | CASARNGGLVETQYF
TRBJ2-7 | TRBV5-1 | TRBD1 | few | TGCGCCAGCAGCCCCCCAGGGACAGGGGGCTACGAGCAGTACTTC | CASSPPGTGGYEQYF
TRBJ2-1 | TRBV6-5 | - | - | TGTGCCAGCAGTTACGCTTTTAGCTCCTACAATGAGCAGTTCTTC | CASSYAFSSYNEQFF
TRBJ2-2 | TRBV3-1 | - | - | TGTGCCAGCAGCCAAGAAGGTCTCCGTGAGCTGTTTTTT | CASSQEGLRELFF
TRBJ2-7 | TRBV4-2 | - | many | TGTGCCAGCAGCCCATACGCGGAGGACAGCAACTACGAGCAGTACTTC | CASSPYAEDSNYEQYF
TRBJ2-3 | TRBV29-1 | - | few | TGCAGCGCCGGGGGACACCAGTACACAGATACGCAGTATTTT | CSAGGHQYTDTQYF
TRBJ2-3 | TRBV28 | - | - | TGTGCCAGCAGCTATCGGTCCAGCACAGATACGCAGTATTTT | CASSYRSSTDTQYF
TRBJ2-6 | TRBV12-3/TRBV12-4 | - | - | TGTGCCAGCAGTTTAAGTCGGCTGCTCAGGGTTTGGCGGGACTTTGGGGCCAACGTCCTGACTTTC | CASSLSRLLRVWRDFGANVLTF
TRBJ1-2 | TRBV6-1 | - | - | TGTGCCAGCAGGAAGGCATCTAACTATGGCTACACCTTC | CASRKASNYGYTF
TRBJ2-2 | TRBV11-2 | - | few | TGTGCCAGCAGCTTAATGATTGCGAACACCGGGGAGCTGTTTTTT | CASSLMIANTGELFF
TRBJ2-7 | TRBV20-1 | TRBD1 | - | TGCAGTGCCGGGCAATACAGGGGGGTAACCTACGAGCAGTACTTC | CSAGQYRGVTYEQYF
TRBJ2-5 | TRBV5-1 | - | - | TGCGCCAGCAGCTTGGCCTCCGGGACTGGCCAAGAGACCCAGTACTTC | CASSLASGTGQETQYF
TRBJ2-7 | TRBV20-1 | - | few | TGCAGTGCTGATGGGGACCAACGGGCCTACGAGCAGTACTTC | CSADGDQRAYEQYF
TRBJ2-2 | TRBV28 | TRBD1 | few | TGTGCCAGCAGTCCCCTGGACAGGGCGAACACCGGGGAGCTGTTTTTT | CASSPLDRANTGELFF
TRBJ2-7 | TRBV2 | - | - | TGTGCCAGCAGTGTAGGGCAGTTCTACGAGCAGTACTTC | CASSVGQFYEQYF
TRBJ2-1 | TRBV12-3/TRBV12-4 | TRBD2 | many | TGTGCCAGCAGTCCCGGGGGTAGCGGGGGTTACAATGAGCAGTTCTTC | CASSPGGSGGYNEQFF
TRBJ1-2 | TRBV7-9 | TRBD1 | - | TGTGCCAGCAGCTTAGCGGGACAGCGGGGCTACACCTTC | CASSLAGQRGYTF
TRBJ2-1 | TRBV29-1 | - | - | TGCAGCGTCCGGTCAAACGGGATCTACAATGAGCAGTTCTTC | CSVRSNGIYNEQFF
TRBJ2-3 | TRBV9 | TRBD2 | - | TGTGCCAGCAGCGTAAGGAGCGGGACGACCGGAGATACGCAGTATTTT | CASSVRSGTTGDTQYF
TRBJ2-5 | TRBV5-1 | TRBD2 | - | TGCGCCAGCAGCTTCGGGGGGTCTATTGAGACCCAGTACTTC | CASSFGGSIETQYF
TRBJ2-7 | TRBV12-3/TRBV12-4 | - | few | TGTGCCAGCAGTTCCCGTCAACTAACCGAGCAGTACTTC | CASSSRQLTEQYF
TRBJ2-5 | TRBV29-1 | TRBD2 | few | TGCAGCGTTGGCGGGAGGTTATTGGAGACCCAGTACTTC | CSVGGRLLETQYF
TRBJ1-2 | TRBV7-9 | - | few | TGTGCCAGCACTCTAGACATCGCAGTACCTGGCTACACCTTC | CASTLDIAVPGYTF
TRBJ2-7 | TRBV6-2/TRBV6-3 | - | - | TGTGCCAGCAGTTACTCGAGGGTGGATCACGGAACTGCCTCCTACGAGCAGTACTTC | CASSYSRVDHGTASYEQYF
TRBJ2-1 | TRBV29-1 | TRBD2 | many | TGCAGCGTTGCAGGAGCGGGGGGGGCCTACAATGAGCAGTTCTTC | CSVAGAGGAYNEQFF
TRBJ2-5 | TRBV18 | TRBD2 | once | TGTGCCAGCTCATCCAGACTAGCCCCAGTAGAGACCCAGTACTTC | CASSSRLAPVETQYF
TRBJ2-3 | TRBV4-3 | TRBD2 | many | TGCGCCAGCAGCCAAGATCTAGCGGGGCCTACAGATACGCAGTATTTT | CASSQDLAGPTDTQYF
TRBJ2-1 | TRBV7-3 | TRBD2 | - | TGTGCCAGCAGCCCCGGACTAGCGGGAGGGCCCTCGGAGGATGAGCAGTTCTTC | CASSPGLAGGPSEDEQFF
TRBJ2-7 | TRBV6-2/TRBV6-3 | TRBD2 | - | TGTGCCAGCAGAGCCGGGGGGGCCTCCTTCGAGCAGTACTTC | CASRAGGASFEQYF
TRBJ2-5 | TRBV7-2 | TRBD2 | - | TGTGCCAGCAGGGGAGGAGCGGGGTACCTCCAAGAGACCCAGTACTTC | CASRGGAGYLQETQYF
TRBJ2-5 | TRBV7-2 | - | - | TGTGCCAGCAGCTTAGGGGGACTTCTTCAAGAGACCCAGTACTTC | CASSLGGLLQETQYF
TRBJ2-5 | TRBV7-7 | - | - | TGTGCTAGCAGCCCCACCCCTGAATCGATCGGGACCCAGTACTTC | CASSPTPESIGTQYF
TRBJ2-7 | TRBV7-2 | - | few | TGTGCCAGCAGCTTAGGGGACATGAAGTACTTC | CASSLGDMKYF
TRBJ1-3 | TRBV12-3/TRBV12-4 | - | - | TGTGCCAGCAGTTTCGAGTCACTTGGAAACACCATATATTTT | CASSFESLGNTIYF
TRBJ2-1 | TRBV20-1 | - | - | TGCAGTGCTTCGCGCAATGAGCAGTTCTTC | CSASRNEQFF
TRBJ1-4 | TRBV25-1 | TRBD1 | few | TGTGCCAGCAGTGAAGCTCCCAGGGGGTTGGAAGAAAAACTGTTTTTT | CASSEAPRGLEEKLFF
TRBJ1-3 | TRBV7-9 | - | - | TGTGCCAGCAGCTTAGCTTACGGAAACACCATATATTTT | CASSLAYGNTIYF